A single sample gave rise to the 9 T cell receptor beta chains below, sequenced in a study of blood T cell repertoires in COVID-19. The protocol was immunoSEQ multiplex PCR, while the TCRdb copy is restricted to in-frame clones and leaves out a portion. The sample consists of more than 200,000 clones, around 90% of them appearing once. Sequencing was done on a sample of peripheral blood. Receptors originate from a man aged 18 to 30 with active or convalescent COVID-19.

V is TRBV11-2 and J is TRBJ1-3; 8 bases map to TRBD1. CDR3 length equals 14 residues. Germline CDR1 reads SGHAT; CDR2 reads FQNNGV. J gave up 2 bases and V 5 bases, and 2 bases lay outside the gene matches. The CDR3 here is CASSQQGAGNTIYF. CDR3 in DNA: TGTGCCAGCAGCCAACAGGGGGCTGGAAACACCATATATTTT.

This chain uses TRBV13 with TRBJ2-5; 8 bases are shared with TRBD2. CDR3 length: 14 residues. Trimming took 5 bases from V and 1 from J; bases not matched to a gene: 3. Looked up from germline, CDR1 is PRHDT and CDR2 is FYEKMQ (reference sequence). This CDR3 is CASSRRGGQETQYF. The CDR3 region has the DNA TGTGCCAGCAGCCGTCGGGGGGGCCAAGAGACCCAGTACTTC.

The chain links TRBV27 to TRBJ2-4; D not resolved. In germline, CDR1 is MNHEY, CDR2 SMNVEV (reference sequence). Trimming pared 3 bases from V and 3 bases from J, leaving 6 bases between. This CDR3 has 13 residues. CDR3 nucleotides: TGTGCCAGCAGTTTTTCAGTCAAAAACATTCAGTACTTC. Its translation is CASSFSVKNIQYF.

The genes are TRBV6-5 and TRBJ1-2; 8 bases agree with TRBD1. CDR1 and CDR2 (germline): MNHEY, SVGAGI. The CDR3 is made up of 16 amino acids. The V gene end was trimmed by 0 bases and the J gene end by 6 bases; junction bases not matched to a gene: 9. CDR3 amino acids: CASSYSTPGRGHGYTF. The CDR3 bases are TGTGCCAGCAGTTACTCGACCCCGGGCAGGGGGCATGGCTACACCTTC.

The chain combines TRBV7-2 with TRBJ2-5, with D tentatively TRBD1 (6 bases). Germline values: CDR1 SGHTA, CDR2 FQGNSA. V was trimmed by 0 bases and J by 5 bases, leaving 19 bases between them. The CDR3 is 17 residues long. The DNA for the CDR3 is TGTGCCAGCAGCTTAGCGCAGGGGTGGTCTCGGCAGGAGACCCAGTACTTC. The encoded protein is CASSLAQGWSRQETQYF.

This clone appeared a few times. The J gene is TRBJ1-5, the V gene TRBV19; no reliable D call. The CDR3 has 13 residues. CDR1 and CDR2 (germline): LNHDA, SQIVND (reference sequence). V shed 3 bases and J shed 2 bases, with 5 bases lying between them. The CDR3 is CASSMQGNQPQHF. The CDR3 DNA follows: TGTGCCAGTAGTATGCAGGGCAATCAGCCCCAGCATTTT.

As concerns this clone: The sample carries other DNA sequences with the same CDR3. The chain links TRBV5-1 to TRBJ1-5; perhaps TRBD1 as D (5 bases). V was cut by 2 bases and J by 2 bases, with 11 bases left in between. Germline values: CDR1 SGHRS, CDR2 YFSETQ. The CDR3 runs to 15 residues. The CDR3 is CASSLGAGGNQPQHF. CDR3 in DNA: TGCGCCAGCAGCTTAGGGGCGGGGGGCAATCAGCCCCAGCATTTT.

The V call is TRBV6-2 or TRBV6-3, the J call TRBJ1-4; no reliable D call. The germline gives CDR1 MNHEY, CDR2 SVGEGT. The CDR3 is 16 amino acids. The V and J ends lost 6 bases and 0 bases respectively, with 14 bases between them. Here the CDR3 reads CASSPGSTPTNEKLFF. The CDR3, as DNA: TGTGCCAGCAGCCCGGGCTCGACACCAACTAATGAAAAACTGTTTTTT.

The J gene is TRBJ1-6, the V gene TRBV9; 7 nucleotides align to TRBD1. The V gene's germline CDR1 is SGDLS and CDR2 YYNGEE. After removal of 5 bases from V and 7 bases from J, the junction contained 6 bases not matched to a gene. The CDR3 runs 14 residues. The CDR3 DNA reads TGTGCCAGCAGAGAAGGGACAGCCAATTCACCCCTCCACTTT. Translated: CASREGTANSPLHF.